A single sample is the source of the 28 T cell receptor beta chains below, sequenced in a study of blood T cell repertoires in COVID-19. Using immunoSEQ multiplex PCR, the repertoire was profiled, and TCRdb retains in-frame clones only, with some absent. The profile shows approximately 450,000 clones, 75% to 90% of them singletons. The material sequenced was PBMCs or T cells enriched from blood (not recorded which). All receptors come from a man aged 25 to 40 who had recovered from COVID-19.

The V call is TRBV27, the J call TRBJ1-5; 7 nucleotides agree with TRBD1. The CDR3 extends over 17 amino acids. The germline V gene encodes CDR1 MNHEY and CDR2 SMNVEV (reference sequence). After removal of 6 bases from V and 0 bases from J, the junction contained 11 bases not matched to a gene. CDR3 nucleotide sequence: TGTGCCAGCAGGCCCGCCGGGACAGCCTATAGCAATCAGCCCCAGCATTTT. Protein sequence: CASRPAGTAYSNQPQHF.

Comments on this clone: Other DNA sequences from this sample encode an identical CDR3 as well. The V gene is TRBV5-1, the J gene TRBJ1-1; 9 nucleotides line up with TRBD1. This CDR3 comprises 15 residues. Germline CDR1 and CDR2: SGHRS and YFSETQ. V dropped 4 bases and J dropped 0; count of bases not matched to a gene: 4. In DNA, the CDR3 is TGCGCCAGCAGCGGCGGGACAGGGATGAACACTGAAGCTTTCTTT. It translates to CASSGGTGMNTEAFF.

This clone has just a few counts. This rearrangement joins TRBV7-2 to TRBJ1-4, with TRBD1 identical over 7 bases. The CDR3 consists of 15 residues. Germline trimming cut 3 bases from V and 4 bases from J; bases unmatched to any gene: 5. Germline CDR1 and CDR2: SGHTA and FQGNSA. CDR3 DNA sequence: TGTGCCAGCAGCTTCCGGGACAGAAGTAATGAAAAACTGTTTTTT. Translating gives CASSFRDRSNEKLFF.

The CDR3 region has the DNA TGCAGCGTTGGAGACTTCAATCAGCCCCAGCATTTT. Translation: CSVGDFNQPQHF. The V gene is TRBV29-1, the J gene TRBJ1-5; D not certain. Trimming pared 4 bases from V and 3 bases from J, leaving 7 bases between. This CDR3 contains 12 residues. Germline CDR1 reads SQVTM; CDR2 reads ANQGSEA.

This rearrangement joins TRBV27 to TRBJ1-6; D call uncertain. The germline V gene encodes CDR1 MNHEY and CDR2 SMNVEV (reference sequence). This CDR3 contains 14 residues. Between the trimmed V and J ends, which lost 7 bases and 8 bases, there was a span of 15 bases. DNA for the CDR3: TGTGCCAGCACCTACGGACCCGGGGATTCACCCCTCCACTTT. This translates into CASTYGPGDSPLHF.

The chain recombines TRBV4-1 with TRBJ2-5, with TRBD1 matching 8 bases. The CDR3 totals 18 residues. Losses at the gene ends were 5 bases for V and 4 bases for J; bases not matched to a gene: 18. Germline V gives CDR1 MGHRA, CDR2 YSYEKL. The CDR3 DNA reads as TGCGCCAGCAGCTCCAGATATAAACAGGGGGAGTTCGGAGAGACCCAGTACTTC. Translation: CASSSRYKQGEFGETQYF.

This sequence joins TRBV11-1 and TRBJ2-1; perhaps TRBD2 as D (6 bases). Germline CDR1 and CDR2: SGHAT and FQDESV (reference sequence). V was clipped by 2 bases and J by 9 bases, with 20 bases between them. The CDR3 extends over 16 amino acids. The CDR3 region is CASSLSRGNGPLEQFF. CDR3 sequence (DNA): TGTGCCAGCAGCTTAAGCCGGGGGAATGGCCCCCTTGAGCAGTTCTTC.

The V and J genes are TRBV5-6 and TRBJ1-1; TRBD1 matches at 7 bases. CDR3 length equals 15 residues. The germline CDR1 and CDR2 sequences are SGHDT and YYEEEE. V dropped 4 bases and J dropped 5; count of bases not matched to a gene: 11. The CDR3 region has the DNA TGTGCCAGCAGCCACCCGACAGGGCGACGAACTGAAGCTTTCTTT. Protein product: CASSHPTGRRTEAFF.

The chain is built from TRBV9 and TRBJ2-3; 8 positions match TRBD2. Germline CDR1 and CDR2: SGDLS and YYNGEE. V trimming: 0 bases; J trimming: 8 bases; junction bases outside the gene matches: 2. This CDR3 region has 13 residues. This chain's CDR3 is CASSVAGGRTQYF. As DNA, the CDR3 is TGTGCCAGCAGCGTAGCGGGAGGGCGTACGCAGTATTTT.

This clone was observed once. The chain links TRBV5-5 to TRBJ1-1; 7 nucleotides line up with TRBD1. The CDR3 covers 14 residues. The V and J ends lost 3 bases and 2 bases, in that order; junction bases with no gene match: 4. From germline, CDR1 is SGHKS and CDR2 YYEKEE (reference sequence). CDR3 nucleotides: TGTGCCAGCAGCTCAGGACAGGCAAACACTGAAGCTTTCTTT. This sequence encodes CASSSGQANTEAFF.

V and J are TRBV18 and TRBJ2-2; D is perhaps TRBD1 (5 bases). V was pared by 2 bases and J by 6 bases, with 16 bases between. The CDR3 covers 16 residues. Germline lookup yields CDR1 KGHSH and CDR2 LQKENI. The CDR3 here is CASSPSWTKGSGELFF. In DNA, the CDR3 is TGTGCCAGCTCACCATCATGGACAAAGGGGTCCGGGGAGCTGTTTTTT.

The chain is built from TRBV7-8 and TRBJ1-1, with 8 bases matching TRBD1. The CDR3 is 15 residues long. J was trimmed by 1 base and V by 5 bases; bases with no gene match: 6. Germline CDR1 and CDR2: SGHVS and FQNEAQ. The DNA for the CDR3 is TGTGCCAGCAGCCCGCGGACAGGGTGGAACACTGAAGCTTTCTTT. This gives the protein CASSPRTGWNTEAFF.

The V call is TRBV3-1 (or the pseudogene TRBV3-2), the J call TRBJ1-1; D is uncertain. Germline CDR1 LGHDT, CDR2 YNNKEL (reference sequence). V was pared by 4 bases and J by 1 base, with 10 bases between. This CDR3 contains 14 residues. The CDR3 coding sequence is TGTGCCAGCAGCCTGGCCTCTTCGAACACTGAAGCTTTCTTT. It is translated as CASSLASSNTEAFF.

The rearrangement links TRBV27 to TRBJ2-1; TRBD2 agrees at 7 bases. This CDR3 region has 16 residues. V was clipped by 4 bases and J by 1 base; unmatched bases: 7. CDR1 and CDR2 from the germline V gene are MNHEY and SMNVEV (reference sequence). CDR3 DNA: TGTGCCAGCAGTTCCCCATGGCGGGAGTCCTACAATGAGCAGTTCTTC. Protein: CASSSPWRESYNEQFF.

This chain links TRBV6-6 with TRBJ1-1; TRBD1 is a possible D gene (6 bases). Germline values: CDR1 MNHNY, CDR2 SVGAGI (reference sequence). Trimming pared 11 bases from V and 1 base from J, leaving 14 bases between. This CDR3 has 13 residues. In DNA, the CDR3 is TGTGCCCTCCGGGGGGCGACGAACACTGAAGCTTTCTTT. This translates into CALRGATNTEAFF.

The chain links TRBV3-1 (or the pseudogene TRBV3-2) to TRBJ1-1; D uncertain. Germline lookup yields CDR1 LGHDT and CDR2 YNNKEL (reference sequence). V was clipped by 4 bases and J by 1 base, with 13 bases between them. The CDR3 has 15 amino acids. The chain's CDR3 is CASSPTERGNTEAFF. The CDR3, as DNA: TGTGCCAGCAGCCCCACCGAAAGAGGGAACACTGAAGCTTTCTTT.

The chain has TRBV11-3 and TRBJ2-2; maybe TRBD2 (7 bases). V lost 1 base and J 4 bases, leaving 16 bases between the germline ends. CDR1 and CDR2 from the germline V gene are SGHNT and YENEEA. This CDR3 is built from 17 residues. The CDR3 sequence is CASSLAPQGGRTGELFF. The DNA for the CDR3 is TGTGCCAGCAGCTTAGCCCCACAGGGAGGGCGCACCGGGGAGCTGTTTTTT.

The chain carries TRBV5-5 and TRBJ2-2; D perhaps matches TRBD2 (5 bases). Germline V gene sequence: CDR1 SGHKS, CDR2 YYEKEE (reference sequence). There are 15 residues in the CDR3. V was pared by 1 base and J by 7 bases, with 14 bases between. The CDR3, as DNA: TGTGCCAGCAGCTTGATACCGGGGTCAGGCGGGGAGCTGTTTTTT. Its translation is CASSLIPGSGGELFF.

This clone was found once. The V call is TRBV28, the J call TRBJ1-1; D is uncertain. With 6 bases removed from V and 1 base from J, the gap between germline ends came to 9 bases. Germline V gene data show CDR1 as MDHEN and CDR2 as SYDVKM. The CDR3 length is 13 residues. The CDR3 region has the DNA TGTGCCAGCAGCCGCCGCGGGAACACTGAAGCTTTCTTT. The encoded protein is CASSRRGNTEAFF. The complete variable domain, with remaining parts taken from reference TRBV28 and TRBJ1-1, reads DVKVTQSSRYLVKRTGEKVFLECVQDMDHENMFWYRQDPGLGLRLIYFSYDVKMKEKGDIPEGYSVSREKKERFSLILESASTNQTSMYLCASSRRGNTEAFFGQGTRLTVV.

V and J are TRBV27 and TRBJ2-1; 8 bases are shared with TRBD2. The V gene end was trimmed by 1 base and the J gene end by 9 bases; junction bases not matched to a gene: 11. The CDR3 sequence is 16 residues long. Germline assignment: CDR1 MNHEY and CDR2 SMNVEV (reference sequence). The CDR3 loop is CASSLFLAGYYSEQFF. As DNA, the CDR3 is TGTGCCAGCAGTTTATTCCTAGCGGGTTATTATAGTGAGCAGTTCTTC.

The chain joins TRBV19 to TRBJ2-7, with D maybe TRBD2 (6 bases). V was clipped by 5 bases and J by 6 bases, with 20 bases between them. CDR1 and CDR2 (germline): LNHDA, SQIVND (reference sequence). CDR3 length: 15 residues. The CDR3 here is CASSSSPSPEGEQYF. As DNA, the CDR3 is TGTGCCAGTAGTTCCTCCCCCTCTCCGGAGGGCGAGCAGTACTTC.

V usage is TRBV3-1 (or the pseudogene TRBV3-2) and J usage is TRBJ2-2; D might be TRBD2 (5 bases). The CDR3 covers 14 residues. The germline V gene encodes CDR1 LGHDT and CDR2 YNNKEL (reference sequence). Deletions cut 1 base from V and 6 bases from J, with 9 bases between. The CDR3 sequence is CASSQGDYPGELFF. In nucleotides, the CDR3 is TGTGCCAGCAGCCAAGGTGACTATCCCGGGGAGCTGTTTTTT.

V and J are TRBV3-1 (or the pseudogene TRBV3-2) and TRBJ1-1; 7 bases are a match to TRBD1. Germline trimming cut 4 bases from V and 10 bases from J; bases unmatched to any gene: 9. The CDR3 sequence is 13 residues long. From germline, CDR1 is LGHDT and CDR2 YNNKEL (reference sequence). The CDR3 region is CASSLEGGGVAFF. DNA of the CDR3: TGTGCCAGCAGCCTAGAAGGGGGCGGGGTAGCTTTCTTT.

The chain links TRBV28 to TRBJ1-1, with D unresolved. Trimming took 9 bases from V and 1 from J, leaving 9 bases between them. The CDR3 loop spans 12 amino acids. Per germline, CDR1 MDHEN and CDR2 SYDVKM. CDR3 loop: CASISWNTEAFF. The CDR3, as DNA: TGTGCCAGTATTAGTTGGAACACTGAAGCTTTCTTT.

This sequence joins TRBV5-1 and TRBJ2-1; TRBD2 agrees at 12 bases. The CDR3 runs to 16 residues. Germline CDR1 is SGHRS and CDR2 is YFSETQ. V lost 4 bases to trimming and J lost 9 bases; unmatched junction nucleotides: 11. CDR3 amino acids: CASSGMASGRAIEQFF. The CDR3 coding sequence is TGCGCCAGCAGCGGGATGGCTAGCGGGAGGGCCATTGAGCAGTTCTTC.

V and J are TRBV7-6 and TRBJ1-1; D is uncertain. The CDR3 consists of 13 residues. Trimming pared 0 bases from V and 1 base from J, leaving 3 bases between. Germline V gene data show CDR1 as SGHVS and CDR2 as FNYEAQ. The CDR3 DNA reads as TGTGCCAGCAGCTTAGCCCAGAACACTGAAGCTTTCTTT. Translated: CASSLAQNTEAFF.

This clone was detected only a few times. The V and J genes are TRBV28 and TRBJ1-5, with D tentatively TRBD1 (6 bases). This CDR3 region has 14 residues. Germline lookup yields CDR1 MDHEN and CDR2 SYDVKM. Trimming removed 5 bases from V and 6 bases from J, with 14 bases in between. CDR3 residues: CASSETTGSQPQHF. DNA of the CDR3: TGTGCCAGCAGTGAAACCACAGGGTCTCAGCCCCAGCATTTT.

V is TRBV5-6 and J is TRBJ2-7, with D tentatively TRBD2 (5 bases). This CDR3 region has 15 residues. Germline V CDR1 and CDR2: SGHDT, YYEEEE. V lost 1 base and J 1 base, leaving 12 bases between the germline ends. CDR3 coding DNA: TGTGCCAGCAGCTTGTGGAGGAGCACATCCTACGAGCAGTACTTC. Translated, it gives CASSLWRSTSYEQYF.